One and the same sample provided the 14 T cell receptor beta chains below, sequenced in a study of blood T cells in healthy people across ages. For the second PCR, which ran for about 7 to 11 cycles, a sample-barcoded 5' primer and a J-beta primer mix were used. TCRdb ran MiXCR on the 5' RACE reads and lists one entry per CDR3 protein. The sample carries about 1 million distinct CDR3 sequences, under 55% recorded once. The source material was blood. The receptors were sampled from a woman aged 55-75 years in good health.

A few counts support this clonotype. This chain uses TRBV20-1 with TRBJ2-5; TRBD2 aligns across 12 bases. J lost 2 bases, V lost 3 bases, and 4 bases had no gene match. The V gene's germline CDR1 is DFQATT and CDR2 SNEGSKA (reference sequence). The CDR3 extends over 15 amino acids. The CDR3 DNA is TGCAGTGCTAGGGTACTAGCGGGAGGACAAGAGACCCAGTACTTC. This codes for CSARVLAGGQETQYF.

This clonotype was seen only a few times. The chain links TRBV29-1 to TRBJ2-1; 9 bases fit TRBD2. Germline V gene data show CDR1 as SQVTM and CDR2 as ANQGSEA. The CDR3 is 14 residues long. The V segment lost 6 bases and the J segment 9 bases; nucleotides outside the gene matches: 12. The CDR3 spells CSVGSGSLFSEQFF. The CDR3 DNA sequence: TGCAGCGTCGGTAGCGGGAGTTTGTTCAGTGAGCAGTTCTTC.

The gene calls are TRBV5-1 and TRBJ2-4, with 7 bases that match TRBD1. The J call is uncertain, as TRBJ2-7 better fits the DNA end. The germline gives CDR1 SGHRS, CDR2 YFSETQ. The CDR3 runs 15 residues. CDR3 region: CASSIQGTPTYEQYF. DNA of the CDR3: TGCGCCAGCAGCATACAGGGGACGCCGACCTACGAGCAGTACTTC.

The rearrangement joins TRBV2 to TRBJ2-1; a possible D gene is TRBD2 (7 bases). CDR1 and CDR2 from the germline V gene are SNHLY and FYNNEI. CDR3 length equals 15 residues. Trimming took off 3 bases at V and 8 bases at J, with 17 bases between the two ends. The CDR3 reads CASSDGGTPLDEQFF. CDR3 in DNA: TGTGCCAGCAGTGACGGGGGGACACCCTTAGATGAGCAGTTCTTC.

This clonotype was counted between two and nine times. The rearrangement links TRBV29-1 to TRBJ1-2, with TRBD1 identical over 8 bases. Germline-derived CDR1 and CDR2 are SQVTM and ANQGSEA. V was clipped by 6 bases and J by 8 bases; unmatched bases: 11. The CDR3 covers 13 residues. CDR3: CSVPTDRVGGYTF. CDR3 bases: TGCAGCGTCCCCACGGACAGGGTAGGGGGCTACACCTTC.

This chain links TRBV20-1 with TRBJ2-7, with D tentatively TRBD2 (6 bases). Trimming removed 3 bases from V and 3 bases from J, with 12 bases in between. CDR3 size: 13 residues. Germline assignment: CDR1 DFQATT and CDR2 SNEGSKA (reference sequence). Written as DNA, the CDR3 is TGCAGTGCTAGGGAGGGATCAAGCTACGAGCAGTACTTC. Amino acids: CSAREGSSYEQYF.

This clonotype was counted a few times. The genes are TRBV14 and TRBJ2-1, with TRBD2 matching 9 bases. Germline CDR1 is SGHDN and CDR2 is FVKESK. The ends lost 3 bases at V and 7 bases at J; junction bases unmatched: 13. This CDR3 is 17 amino acids long. CDR3 amino acids: CASSHGPSGGRGNEQFF. The CDR3 nucleotides are TGTGCCAGCAGCCATGGACCCAGCGGCGGGAGGGGTAATGAGCAGTTCTTC.

This chain uses TRBV7-9 with TRBJ2-7, with D possibly being TRBD2 (6 bases). Germline CDR1 reads SEHNR; CDR2 reads FQNEAQ (reference sequence). Between the trimmed V and J ends, which lost 0 bases and 2 bases, there was a span of 11 bases. CDR3 length equals 15 residues. CDR3 sequence: CASSLARRGAYEQYF. The CDR3 DNA sequence: TGTGCCAGCAGCTTAGCGCGGAGGGGTGCCTACGAGCAGTACTTC.

V and J are TRBV6-2 or TRBV6-3 and TRBJ2-1, with D possibly being TRBD1 (8 bases). This CDR3 spans 16 amino acids. Germline CDR1 and CDR2: MNHEY and SVGEGT. The germline V and J ends were trimmed by 6 bases and 3 bases, with 18 bases remaining between them. Here the CDR3 reads CASRSTGGLRYNEQFF. Written as DNA, the CDR3 is TGTGCCAGCAGAAGTACAGGGGGACTACGCTACAATGAGCAGTTCTTC.

The rearrangement links TRBV28 to TRBJ2-1; TRBD2 aligns across 8 bases. The CDR3 loop spans 16 amino acids. The junction had 11 bases not matched to a gene; V was cut back by 6 bases and J by 4 bases. CDR1 is MDHEN, CDR2 SYDVKM, per germline. The chain's CDR3 is CASSPESGRGYNEQFF. CDR3 nucleotides: TGTGCCAGCAGCCCTGAAAGCGGGAGAGGGTACAATGAGCAGTTCTTC.

The chain couples TRBV29-1 to TRBJ2-7; 8 nucleotides align to TRBD1. Germline trimming cut 7 bases from V and 5 bases from J; bases unmatched to any gene: 10. CDR1 and CDR2 from the germline V gene are SQVTM and ANQGSEA. CDR3 length: 13 residues. The CDR3 sequence: CSAKTGAGNEQYF. The CDR3 bases are TGCAGCGCCAAGACAGGGGCTGGGAACGAGCAGTACTTC.

This chain links TRBV6-5 with TRBJ2-1, with a possible D match to TRBD2 (6 bases). Germline CDR1 is MNHEY and CDR2 is SVGAGI. Between the trimmed V and J ends, which lost 7 bases and 4 bases, there was a span of 20 bases. The CDR3 totals 16 residues. CDR3 sequence (DNA): TGTGCCAGCAATATCCACCGGGAGTCTATGTACAATGAGCAGTTCTTC. Encoded protein: CASNIHRESMYNEQFF.

The rearrangement links TRBV20-1 to TRBJ2-1, with TRBD2 as a possible D gene (5 bases). V was pared by 1 base and J by 5 bases, with 12 bases between. Germline loops: CDR1 DFQATT, CDR2 SNEGSKA (reference sequence). The CDR3 totals 14 residues. CDR3 bases: TGCAGTGCTAGAGTTTCCGGAGGCCACAATGAGCAGTTCTTC. Protein: CSARVSGGHNEQFF.

The rearrangement uses TRBV9 and TRBJ2-3; TRBD2 matches 7 bases. J was trimmed by 2 bases and V by 4 bases; bases with no gene match: 10. Per germline, CDR1 SGDLS and CDR2 YYNGEE. This CDR3 is 16 amino acids long. In nucleotides, the CDR3 is TGTGCCAGCAGCACAAGGAACGGGGGGACCACAGATACGCAGTATTTT. Translated: CASSTRNGGTTDTQYF.